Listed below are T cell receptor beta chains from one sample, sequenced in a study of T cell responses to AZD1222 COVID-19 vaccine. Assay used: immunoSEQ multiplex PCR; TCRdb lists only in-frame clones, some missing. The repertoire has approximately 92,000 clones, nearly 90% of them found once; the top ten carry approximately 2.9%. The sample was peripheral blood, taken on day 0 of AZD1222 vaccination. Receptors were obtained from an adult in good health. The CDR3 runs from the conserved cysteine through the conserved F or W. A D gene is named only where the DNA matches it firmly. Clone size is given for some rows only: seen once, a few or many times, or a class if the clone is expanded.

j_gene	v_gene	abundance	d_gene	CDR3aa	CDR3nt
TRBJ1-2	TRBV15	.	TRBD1	CATSRALKGQRGYTF	TGTGCCACCAGCAGAGCGCTTAAGGGACAGAGGGGCTACACCTTC
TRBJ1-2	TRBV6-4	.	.	CASSDSTLGF	TGTGCCAGCAGTGACTCGACTCTCGGCTTC
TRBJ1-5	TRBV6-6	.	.	CASSYRQGISNQPQHF	TGTGCCAGCAGTTACCGCCAGGGGATTAGCAATCAGCCCCAGCATTTT
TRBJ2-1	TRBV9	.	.	CASSDTGANYNEQFF	TGTGCCAGCAGCGATACGGGGGCCAACTACAATGAGCAGTTCTTC
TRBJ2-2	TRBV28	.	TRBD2	CASSFGGRTGELFF	TGTGCCAGCAGTTTTGGCGGGAGGACCGGGGAGCTGTTTTTT
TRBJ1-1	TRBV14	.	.	CASSQDRGRVNTEAFF	TGTGCCAGCAGCCAAGATCGGGGCAGGGTGAACACTGAAGCTTTCTTT
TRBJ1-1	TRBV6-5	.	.	CASSYGAGSTEAFF	TGTGCCAGCAGTTACGGTGCGGGCTCCACTGAAGCTTTCTTT
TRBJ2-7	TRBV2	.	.	CASSRTVSYEQYF	TGTGCCAGCAGTCGGACTGTCTCCTACGAGCAGTACTTC
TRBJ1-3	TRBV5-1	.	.	CASSFEGSGNTIYF	TGTGCCAGCAGCTTTGAGGGCTCTGGAAACACCATATATTTT
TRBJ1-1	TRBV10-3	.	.	CAITRGTEAFF	TGTGCCATTACTAGGGGCACTGAAGCTTTCTTT
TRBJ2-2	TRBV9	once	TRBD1	CASTQGGDGELFF	TGTGCCAGCACCCAAGGGGGCGACGGGGAGCTGTTTTTT
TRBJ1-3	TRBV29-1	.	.	CSVEDPSTLSGNTIYF	TGCAGCGTTGAAGATCCGAGCACTCTCTCTGGAAACACCATATATTTT
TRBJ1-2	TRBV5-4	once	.	CASSLDRDSYGYTF	TGTGCCAGCAGCTTGGACAGGGATTCCTATGGCTACACCTTC
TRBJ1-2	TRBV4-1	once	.	CASSQAPQGNYGYTF	TGCGCCAGCAGCCAAGCCCCCCAAGGAAACTATGGCTACACCTTC
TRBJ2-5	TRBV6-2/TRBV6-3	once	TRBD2	CASSYAAGGQETQYF	TGTGCCAGCAGTTATGCAGCGGGGGGACAAGAGACCCAGTACTTC
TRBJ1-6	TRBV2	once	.	CASSEGVGQYSPLHF	TGTGCCAGCAGTGAAGGTGTGGGGCAGTATTCACCCCTCCACTTT
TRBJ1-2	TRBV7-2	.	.	CASSFSQGKYGYTF	TGTGCCAGCAGCTTTTCACAGGGAAAGTATGGCTACACCTTC
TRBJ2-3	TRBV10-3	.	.	CAISANTDTQYF	TGTGCCATCAGTGCGAATACAGATACGCAGTATTTT
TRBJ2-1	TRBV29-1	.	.	CSVELQTDEQFF	TGCAGCGTTGAATTGCAAACTGATGAGCAGTTCTTC
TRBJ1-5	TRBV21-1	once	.	CASSIPTGGGQPQHF	TGTGCCAGCAGCATCCCGACAGGGGGCGGCCAGCCCCAGCATTTT
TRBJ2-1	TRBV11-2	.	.	CASSPTSWGKSSYNEQFF	TGTGCCAGCAGCCCGACCTCCTGGGGGAAGAGCTCCTACAATGAGCAGTTCTTC
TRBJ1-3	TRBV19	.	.	CASSITGRGNTIYF	TGTGCCAGTAGTATAACAGGGCGAGGAAACACCATATATTTT
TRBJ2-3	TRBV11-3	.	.	CASSLVGSTDTQYF	TGTGCCAGCAGCTTAGTAGGGAGCACAGATACGCAGTATTTT
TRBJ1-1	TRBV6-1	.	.	CASSERGSTEAFF	TGTGCCAGCAGTGAAAGAGGTTCTACTGAAGCTTTCTTT
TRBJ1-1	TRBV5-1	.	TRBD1	CASSKGQGVVDTEAFF	TGTGCCAGCAGCAAGGGACAGGGGGTTGTTGACACTGAAGCTTTCTTT
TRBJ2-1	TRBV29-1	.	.	CSVGYSNEQFF	TGCAGCGTGGGATATAGCAATGAGCAGTTCTTC
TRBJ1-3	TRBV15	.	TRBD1	CATSLTTGVSSGNTIYF	TGTGCCACCAGCCTGACCACAGGGGTTTCCTCTGGAAACACCATATATTTT
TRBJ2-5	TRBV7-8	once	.	CASSRETQYF	TGTGCCAGCAGCCGAGAGACCCAGTACTTC
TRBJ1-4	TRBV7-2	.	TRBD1	CASSPRTGANEKLFF	TGTGCCAGCAGCCCCCGGACAGGGGCTAATGAAAAACTGTTTTTT
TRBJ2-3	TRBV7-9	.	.	CASSFSGANTDTQYF	TGTGCCAGCAGCTTTTCCGGGGCCAACACAGATACGCAGTATTTT
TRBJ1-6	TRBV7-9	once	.	CASSPGNRSPLHF	TGTGCCAGCAGCCCAGGGAACCGGTCACCCCTCCACTTT
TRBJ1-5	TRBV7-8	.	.	CASSSGAEIYSNQPQHF	TGTGCCAGCAGCTCCGGGGCAGAAATCTATAGCAATCAGCCCCAGCATTTT
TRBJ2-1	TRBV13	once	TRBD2	CASSWGTSGDYNEQFF	TGTGCCAGCAGCTGGGGGACTAGCGGGGACTACAATGAGCAGTTCTTC
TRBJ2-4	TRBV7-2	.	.	CASSSRGDKNIQYF	TGTGCCAGCAGCTCCAGGGGGGACAAAAACATTCAGTACTTC
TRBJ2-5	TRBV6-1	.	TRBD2	CASSEVASGSIGETQYF	TGTGCCAGCAGTGAAGTGGCTAGCGGGAGTATTGGAGAGACCCAGTACTTC
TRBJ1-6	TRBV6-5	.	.	CASSYSGTGLSPLHF	TGTGCCAGCAGTTACTCTGGAACAGGGCTCTCACCCCTCCACTTT
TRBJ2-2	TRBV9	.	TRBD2	CASSPRRTSGLTGELFF	TGTGCCAGCAGCCCCAGGCGGACTAGCGGACTCACCGGGGAGCTGTTTTTT
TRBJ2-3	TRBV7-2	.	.	CASSPRRLEYTDTQYF	TGTGCCAGCAGCCCCCGGAGGCTGGAATACACAGATACGCAGTATTTT